The 26 T cell receptor beta chains below all came from one sample that was sequenced in a study of blood T cell repertoires in COVID-19. The method was immunoSEQ multiplex PCR; TCRdb's version includes in-frame clones alone and lacks a portion of them. This repertoire shows about 71,000 clones, 75% to 95% found once; its top ten account for 5.1%. Sequenced input: peripheral blood. All receptors come from a young woman with acute or convalescent COVID-19.

J is TRBJ2-2 and V is TRBV5-1; 9 bases align to TRBD1. From germline, CDR1 is SGHRS and CDR2 YFSETQ. The CDR3 runs to 20 residues. The V gene end was trimmed by 0 bases and the J gene end by 1 base; junction bases not matched to a gene: 13. CDR3 sequence reads: CASSLGTGTGWGVNTGELFF. The CDR3 region has the DNA TGCGCCAGCAGCTTGGGAACCGGGACAGGGTGGGGCGTGAACACCGGGGAGCTGTTTTTT.

The genes are TRBV5-1 and TRBJ1-1; perhaps TRBD1 as D (5 bases). CDR3 size: 11 residues. Germline CDR1 and CDR2: SGHRS and YFSETQ. The V end was cut by 2 bases, the J end by 11 bases, with 10 bases between. CDR3 nucleotides: TGCGCCAGCAGCTTCGGGGGGGATGCTTTCTTT. Its protein is CASSFGGDAFF. The variable domain in full, completed from reference TRBV5-1 and TRBJ1-1, reads KAGVTQTPRYLIKTRGQQVTLSCSPISGHRSVSWYQQTPGQGLQFLFEYFSETQRNKGNFPGRFSGRQFSNSRSEMNVSTLELGDSALYLCASSFGGDAFFGQGTRLTVV.

The CDR3 protein is CASSQGAGGYEQYF. The CDR3 DNA reads TGCGCCAGCAGCCAAGGCGCGGGAGGGTACGAGCAGTACTTC. The chain joins TRBV4-3 to TRBJ2-7; 9 bases are a match to TRBD2. The CDR3 has 14 amino acids. The V and J ends lost 1 base and 4 bases, in that order; junction bases with no gene match: 2. Germline CDR1 and CDR2: LGHNA and YSLEER.

This chain connects TRBV7-9 to TRBJ1-1; no clear D gene. The CDR3 sequence is 13 residues long. Per germline, CDR1 SEHNR and CDR2 FQNEAQ (reference sequence). V was trimmed by 5 bases and J by 5 bases, leaving 12 bases between them. The CDR3, as DNA: TGTGCCAGCAGCCGAGGCGAGGGTACTGAAGCTTTCTTT. This translates into CASSRGEGTEAFF.

This rearrangement joins TRBV30 to TRBJ2-7; D unresolved. This CDR3 has 15 amino acids. The germline V gene encodes CDR1 GTSNPN and CDR2 SVGIG (reference sequence). V lost 1 base and J lost 1, with 14 bases in between. The CDR3 DNA is TGTGCCTGGAGTGGGGTACCAGGCACGTCCTACGAGCAGTACTTC. This encodes CAWSGVPGTSYEQYF.

This rearrangement joins TRBV7-8 to TRBJ2-3; D might be TRBD2 (5 bases). The CDR3 has 16 residues. The germline V and J ends were trimmed by 5 bases and 2 bases, with 17 bases remaining between them. The germline V gene has CDR1 SGHVS and CDR2 FQNEAQ. CDR3 amino acids: CASSPGGTEYTDTQYF. The CDR3 DNA sequence: TGTGCCAGCAGCCCAGGAGGTACGGAATACACAGATACGCAGTATTTT. Drawing the rest from reference TRBV7-8 and TRBJ2-3, the complete variable domain is GAGVSQSPRYKVAKRGQDVALRCDPISGHVSLFWYQQALGQGPEFLTYFQNEAQLDKSGLPSDRFFAERPEGSVSTLKIQRTQQEDSAVYLCASSPGGTEYTDTQYFGPGTRLTVL.

The rearrangement links TRBV28 to TRBJ1-1, with a possible D match to TRBD1 (5 bases). With 7 bases removed from V and 7 bases from J, the gap between germline ends came to 16 bases. The germline V gene encodes CDR1 MDHEN and CDR2 SYDVKM. The CDR3 contains 13 residues. DNA for the CDR3: TGTGCCAGCAAGGAGGGGCGAAGGGGTGAAGCTTTCTTT. Its protein product is CASKEGRRGEAFF.

The V call is TRBV7-9, the J call TRBJ2-7, with 11 bases identical to TRBD1. This CDR3 spans 14 amino acids. Trimming removed 5 bases from V and 4 bases from J; junction bases left unmatched: 4. Per the germline V gene, CDR1 is SEHNR and CDR2 is FQNEAQ (reference sequence). The CDR3 reads CASSRGTGGYEQYF. For the CDR3, the DNA is TGTGCCAGCAGCCGAGGGACAGGGGGTTACGAGCAGTACTTC.

This clone was observed once. The chain uses TRBV27 and TRBJ1-5; D is unclear. Germline V gene lookup returns CDR1 MNHEY and CDR2 SMNVEV (reference sequence). This CDR3 comprises 16 residues. V dropped 2 bases and J dropped 1 base, with 12 bases sitting between them. This chain's CDR3 is CASSLGAGMSNQPQHF. The DNA of the CDR3 is TGTGCCAGCAGTTTAGGTGCAGGTATGAGCAATCAGCCCCAGCATTTT.

CDR3 region: CASSLPNTDTQYF. DNA for the CDR3: TGTGCCAGCAGCTTGCCCAACACAGATACGCAGTATTTT. The V gene is TRBV5-4, the J gene TRBJ2-3; D is ambiguous. Trimming removed 1 base from V and 2 bases from J, with 5 bases in between. CDR1 and CDR2 from the germline V gene are SGHNT and YYREEE (reference sequence). CDR3 size: 13 residues.

V usage is TRBV5-1 and J usage is TRBJ2-7; 8 bases match TRBD1. The CDR3 is made up of 15 amino acids. The J segment lost 2 bases and the V segment lost 4 bases, leaving 8 bases of the junction unmatched. The germline CDR1 and CDR2 sequences are SGHRS and YFSETQ. In DNA form, the CDR3 reads TGCGCCAGCAGCCAAGGGACAGGAAGGACCTACGAGCAGTACTTC. Its protein is CASSQGTGRTYEQYF.

This chain links TRBV19 with TRBJ1-4; a weak D match, TRBD1 (6 bases). V gave up 5 bases and J gave up 6 bases, with 16 bases separating them. Germline assignment: CDR1 LNHDA and CDR2 SQIVND (reference sequence). There are 15 residues in the CDR3. In DNA form, the CDR3 reads TGTGCCAGTAGTTTCACAGGGAATTTGGATGAAAAACTGTTTTTT. Its translation is CASSFTGNLDEKLFF.

This clone was observed a few times. This chain connects TRBV14 to TRBJ2-2; 10 bases are a match to TRBD2. V was clipped by 5 bases and J by 4 bases; unmatched bases: 4. This CDR3 comprises 15 residues. In germline, CDR1 is SGHDN, CDR2 FVKESK. CDR3 DNA: TGTGCCAGCAGCTTTCGGACTAGCGGCACCGGGGAGCTGTTTTTT. Residues: CASSFRTSGTGELFF.

The gene calls are TRBV6-5 and TRBJ2-3; D possibly corresponds to TRBD2 (5 bases). V was pared by 4 bases and J by 0 bases, with 14 bases between. Germline CDR1 reads MNHEY; CDR2 reads SVGAGI. The CDR3 is 16 residues long. In DNA form, the CDR3 reads TGTGCCAGCAGTTTATGGAGCGGAATGAGCACAGATACGCAGTATTTT. It specifies CASSLWSGMSTDTQYF.

The chain links TRBV5-1 to TRBJ1-1, with D possibly being TRBD1 (5 bases). Deletions cut 3 bases from V and 7 bases from J, with 13 bases between. The CDR3 covers 13 residues. Germline CDR1 and CDR2: SGHRS and YFSETQ. Here the CDR3 DNA reads TGCGCCAGCAGCTCGGCCGGGGGGGATGAAGCTTTCTTT. It specifies CASSSAGGDEAFF.

CDR3 sequence: CASSSRDRGFYGYTF. The DNA for the CDR3 is TGTGCCAGCAGCTCCCGGGACAGGGGTTTCTATGGCTACACCTTC. The V and J genes are TRBV6-6 and TRBJ1-2; 10 nucleotides align to TRBD1. CDR3 length equals 15 residues. Germline V gene sequence: CDR1 MNHNY, CDR2 SVGAGI (reference sequence). Losses at the gene ends were 6 bases for V and 4 bases for J; bases not matched to a gene: 8.

The chain carries TRBV28 and TRBJ2-1; the match to TRBD2 covers 11 bases. The CDR3 covers 16 residues. Germline lookup yields CDR1 MDHEN and CDR2 SYDVKM. V lost 6 bases, J lost 3 bases, and 7 bases stayed unmatched. DNA for the CDR3: TGTGCCAGCAGCACAACTAGCGGGGGCGACTACAATGAGCAGTTCTTC. It specifies CASSTTSGGDYNEQFF.

The chain employs TRBV4-3 and TRBJ2-1, with 11 positions matching TRBD1. Germline trimming cut 1 base from V and 3 bases from J; bases unmatched to any gene: 14. This CDR3 spans 20 amino acids. Germline V gene lookup returns CDR1 LGHNA and CDR2 YSLEER. The CDR3 bases are TGCGCCAGCAGCCAAGCGTTCGGGACAGGGGGTGCCTATGGCTACAATGAGCAGTTCTTC. It yields the protein CASSQAFGTGGAYGYNEQFF.

The rearrangement links TRBV6-2 or TRBV6-3 to TRBJ1-1, with 7 bases lining up with TRBD1. CDR3 size: 15 residues. CDR1 is MNHEY, CDR2 SVGEGT, per germline. V lost 0 bases to trimming and J lost 0 bases; unmatched junction nucleotides: 1. CDR3 DNA: TGTGCCAGCAGTTACTCCCAGGGGGTGAACACTGAAGCTTTCTTT. This sequence encodes CASSYSQGVNTEAFF.

This clone rates as medium-sized. Other DNA sequences of this sample code for an identical CDR3. The chain uses TRBV27 and TRBJ1-5, with D unresolved. From germline, CDR1 is MNHEY and CDR2 SMNVEV (reference sequence). The CDR3 runs to 12 residues. V was cut by 8 bases and J by 2 bases, with 7 bases left in between. The CDR3 region has the DNA TGTGCCAGCGGGGAGGGCAATCAGCCCCAGCATTTT. Its protein product is CASGEGNQPQHF.

The chain joins TRBV27 to TRBJ1-5, with a weak D call TRBD1 (5 bases). The CDR3 has 15 amino acids. V lost 5 bases, J lost 2 bases, and 13 bases lay in between. CDR1 and CDR2 (germline): MNHEY, SMNVEV (reference sequence). The CDR3 region is CASSPMGGGNQPQHF. As DNA, the CDR3 is TGTGCCAGCAGTCCAATGGGGGGGGGCAATCAGCCCCAGCATTTT.

This chain joins TRBV19 and TRBJ1-4; 7 nucleotides match TRBD1. Germline assignment: CDR1 LNHDA and CDR2 SQIVND (reference sequence). CDR3 length: 15 amino acids. V shed 3 bases and J 8 bases; nucleotides not matched to a gene: 9. CDR3: CASSIPEQGREKLFF. The CDR3 DNA follows: TGTGCCAGTAGTATCCCGGAACAGGGGCGCGAAAAACTGTTTTTT.

The V and J genes are TRBV28 and TRBJ1-2, with 9 bases identical to TRBD1. Trimming at V came to 5 bases and at J to 6 bases, leaving 10 bases not matched to a gene. CDR1 is MDHEN and CDR2 is SYDVKM in the germline V gene. The CDR3 runs 15 residues. CDR3 residues: CASSGAGTGLNGYTF. In nucleotides, the CDR3 is TGTGCCAGCAGTGGAGCCGGGACAGGGTTAAATGGCTACACCTTC.

The chain is built from TRBV5-8 and TRBJ1-1, with no clear D. CDR3 length equals 12 residues. The germline gives CDR1 SGHTS, CDR2 YDEGEE. V shed 2 bases and J shed 3 bases, with 5 bases lying between them. The CDR3 loop is CASSFRDTEAFF. Here the CDR3 DNA reads TGTGCCAGCAGCTTCCGGGACACTGAAGCTTTCTTT.

The V and J genes are TRBV30 and TRBJ1-5; maybe TRBD1 (6 bases). The CDR3 is 15 residues long. The germline gives CDR1 GTSNPN, CDR2 SVGIG (reference sequence). Trimming pared 1 base from V and 4 bases from J, leaving 14 bases between. The CDR3 DNA reads as TGTGCCTGGAGTGAGGGGATACAGGGAAATCAGCCCCAGCATTTT. Residues: CAWSEGIQGNQPQHF.

CDR3 region: CASSNRVESPLHF. As DNA, the CDR3 is TGTGCCAGCAGCAACAGGGTTGAGTCACCCCTCCACTTT. The chain recombines TRBV27 with TRBJ1-6; D perhaps matches TRBD1 (6 bases). V lost 6 bases and J 10 bases, leaving 13 bases between the germline ends. This CDR3 is built from 13 residues. Looked up from germline, CDR1 is MNHEY and CDR2 is SMNVEV (reference sequence).